The present entry profiles one TCR beta chain with its context. The target antigen is unknown. The sample is drawn from a study of response to subunit inactivated influenza vaccine. The ends were cut back, 5 bases at V and 3 bases at J, with 5 bases in the middle. The CDR3 spans 11 residues. Germline CDR1 is MDHEN and CDR2 is SYDVKM. Using its own MiXCR run on the RT-PCR reads, TCRdb lists one record per CDR3 protein. Of roughly 700,000 distinct CDR3 sequences in the sample, over 11% are singletons; the top ten hold 6% to 8%. General study findings and limits: It was suggested by the authors that few new T cells are recruited by each seasonal influenza vaccination.

The V gene is TRBV28, the J gene TRBJ2-7; no reliable D call. This TCR derives from a man between 45 and 60 years old who received an inactivated influenza vaccine. This material consisted of PBMCs from blood, taken 14 days before vaccination. The CDR3 coding sequence is TGTGCCAGCAGTACGATCTACGAGCAGTACTTC. It codes for CASSTIYEQYF.